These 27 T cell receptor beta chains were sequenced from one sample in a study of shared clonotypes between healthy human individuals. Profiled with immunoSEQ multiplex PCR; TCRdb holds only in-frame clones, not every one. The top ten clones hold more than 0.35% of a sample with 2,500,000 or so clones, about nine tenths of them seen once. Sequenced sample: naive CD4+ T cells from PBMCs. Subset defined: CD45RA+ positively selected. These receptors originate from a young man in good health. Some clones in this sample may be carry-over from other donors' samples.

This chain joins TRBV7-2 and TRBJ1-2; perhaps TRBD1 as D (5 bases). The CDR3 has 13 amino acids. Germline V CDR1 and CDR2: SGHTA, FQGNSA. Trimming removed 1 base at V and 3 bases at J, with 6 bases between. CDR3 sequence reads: CASSLGDDYGYTF. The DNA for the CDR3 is TGTGCCAGCAGCTTAGGGGACGACTATGGCTACACCTTC.

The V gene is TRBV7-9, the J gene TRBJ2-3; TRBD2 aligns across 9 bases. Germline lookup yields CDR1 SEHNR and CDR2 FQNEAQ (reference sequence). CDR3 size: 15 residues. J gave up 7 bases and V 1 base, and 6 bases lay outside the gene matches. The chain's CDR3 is CASSLGLAGLYTQYF. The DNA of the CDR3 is TGTGCCAGCAGCTTAGGGCTAGCGGGACTGTATACGCAGTATTTT.

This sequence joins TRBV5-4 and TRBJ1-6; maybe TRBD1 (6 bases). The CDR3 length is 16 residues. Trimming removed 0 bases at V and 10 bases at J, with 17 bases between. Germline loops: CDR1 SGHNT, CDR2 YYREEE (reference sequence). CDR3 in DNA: TGTGCCAGCAGCTTGGCCGACAGGTCCCTTGGGTCACCCCTCCACTTT. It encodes CASSLADRSLGSPLHF.

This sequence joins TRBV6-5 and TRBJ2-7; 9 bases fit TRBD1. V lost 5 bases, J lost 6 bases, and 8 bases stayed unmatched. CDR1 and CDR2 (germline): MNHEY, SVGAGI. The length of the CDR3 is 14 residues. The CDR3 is CASSPGTGSLEQYF. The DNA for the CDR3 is TGTGCCAGCAGTCCCGGGACAGGGTCCCTCGAGCAGTACTTC.

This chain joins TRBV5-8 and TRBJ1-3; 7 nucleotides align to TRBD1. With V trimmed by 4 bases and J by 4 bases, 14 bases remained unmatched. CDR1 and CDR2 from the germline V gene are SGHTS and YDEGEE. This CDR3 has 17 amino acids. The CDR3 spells CASSPYRGTLFGNTIYF. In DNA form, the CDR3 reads TGTGCCAGCAGCCCCTACAGGGGAACTCTCTTCGGAAACACCATATATTTT.

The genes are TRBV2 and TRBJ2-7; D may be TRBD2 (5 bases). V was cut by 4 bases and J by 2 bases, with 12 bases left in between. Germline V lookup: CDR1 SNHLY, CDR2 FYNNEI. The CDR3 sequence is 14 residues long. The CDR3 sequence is CASSGGTSTYEQYF. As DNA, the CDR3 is TGTGCCAGCAGTGGGGGAACTAGTACCTACGAGCAGTACTTC.

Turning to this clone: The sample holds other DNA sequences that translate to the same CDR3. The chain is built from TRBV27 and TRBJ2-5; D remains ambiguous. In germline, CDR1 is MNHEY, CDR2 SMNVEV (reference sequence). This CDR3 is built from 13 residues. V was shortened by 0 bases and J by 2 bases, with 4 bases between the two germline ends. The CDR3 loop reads CASSLSRQETQYF. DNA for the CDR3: TGTGCCAGCAGTTTATCGCGACAAGAGACCCAGTACTTC.

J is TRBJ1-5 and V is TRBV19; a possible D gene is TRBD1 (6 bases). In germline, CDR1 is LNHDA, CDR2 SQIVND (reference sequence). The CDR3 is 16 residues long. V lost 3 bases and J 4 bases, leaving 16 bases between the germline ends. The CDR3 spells CASSMSGRGFNQPQHF. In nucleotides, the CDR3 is TGTGCCAGTAGTATGTCGGGCAGGGGTTTTAATCAGCCCCAGCATTTT.

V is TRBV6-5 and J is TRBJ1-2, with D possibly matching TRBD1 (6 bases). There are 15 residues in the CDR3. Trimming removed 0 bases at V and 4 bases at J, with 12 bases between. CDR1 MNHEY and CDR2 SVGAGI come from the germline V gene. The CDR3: CASSYSIPDSYGYTF. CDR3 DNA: TGTGCCAGCAGTTACTCGATACCGGACAGCTATGGCTACACCTTC.

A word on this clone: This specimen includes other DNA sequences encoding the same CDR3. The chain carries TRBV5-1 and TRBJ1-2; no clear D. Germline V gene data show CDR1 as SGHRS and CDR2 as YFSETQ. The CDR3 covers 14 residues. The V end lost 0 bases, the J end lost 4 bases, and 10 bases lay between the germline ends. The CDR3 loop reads CASSLDPGSYGYTF. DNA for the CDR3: TGCGCCAGCAGCTTGGACCCGGGCTCCTATGGCTACACCTTC.

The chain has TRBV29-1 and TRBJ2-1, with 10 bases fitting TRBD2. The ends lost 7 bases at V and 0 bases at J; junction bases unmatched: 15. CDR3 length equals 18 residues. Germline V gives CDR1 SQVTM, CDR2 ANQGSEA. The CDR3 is CSAPRSGRAGASYNEQFF. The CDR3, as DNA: TGCAGCGCCCCCCGGAGCGGGAGGGCCGGGGCCTCCTACAATGAGCAGTTCTTC.

The chain's CDR3 is CASSIGLYNEQFF. In nucleotides, the CDR3 is TGTGCCAGCAGCATTGGACTGTACAATGAGCAGTTCTTC. This rearrangement joins TRBV7-3 to TRBJ2-1; TRBD2 might be the D (5 bases). The length of the CDR3 is 13 residues. In germline, CDR1 is SGHTA, CDR2 FQGTGA. Trimming took 5 bases from V and 4 from J, leaving 9 bases between them.

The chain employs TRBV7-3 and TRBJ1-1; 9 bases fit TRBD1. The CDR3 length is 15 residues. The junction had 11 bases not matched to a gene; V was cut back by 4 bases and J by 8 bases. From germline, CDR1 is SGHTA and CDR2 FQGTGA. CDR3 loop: CASSSGTGYNNEAFF. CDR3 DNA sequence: TGTGCCAGCAGCTCTGGGACAGGGTATAATAACGAAGCTTTCTTT.

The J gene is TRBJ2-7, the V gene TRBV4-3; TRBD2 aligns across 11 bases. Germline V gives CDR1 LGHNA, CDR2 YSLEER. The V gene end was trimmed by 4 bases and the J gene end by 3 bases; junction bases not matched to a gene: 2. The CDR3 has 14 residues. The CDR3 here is CASSRGTSGYEQYF. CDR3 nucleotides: TGCGCCAGCAGCCGCGGGACTAGCGGCTACGAGCAGTACTTC.

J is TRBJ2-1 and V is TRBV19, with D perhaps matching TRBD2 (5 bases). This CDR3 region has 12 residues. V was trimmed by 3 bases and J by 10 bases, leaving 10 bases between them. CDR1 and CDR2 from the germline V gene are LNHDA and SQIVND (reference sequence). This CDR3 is CASSIRAEEQFF. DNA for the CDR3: TGTGCCAGTAGTATCCGAGCGGAAGAGCAGTTCTTC.

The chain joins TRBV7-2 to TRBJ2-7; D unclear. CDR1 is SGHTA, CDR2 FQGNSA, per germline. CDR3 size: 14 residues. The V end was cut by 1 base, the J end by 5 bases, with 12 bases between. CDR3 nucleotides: TGTGCCAGCAGCTTAGTGGCCAGCGCCCACGAGCAGTACTTC. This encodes CASSLVASAHEQYF. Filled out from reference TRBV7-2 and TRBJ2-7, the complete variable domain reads GAGVSQSPSNKVTEKGKDVELRCDPISGHTALYWYRQSLGQGLEFLIYFQGNSAPDKSGLPSDRFSAERTGGSVSTLTIQRTQQEDSAVYLCASSLVASAHEQYFGPGTRLTVT.

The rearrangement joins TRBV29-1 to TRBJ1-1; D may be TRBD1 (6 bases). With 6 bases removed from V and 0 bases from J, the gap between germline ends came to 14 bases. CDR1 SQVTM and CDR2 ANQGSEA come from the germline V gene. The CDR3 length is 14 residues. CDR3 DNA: TGCAGCGTAGCACAGGGCGCCCTGAACACTGAAGCTTTCTTT. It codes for CSVAQGALNTEAFF.

The DNA of the CDR3 is TGTGCCAGCAGCCTGAGGAGTAGCACAGATACGCAGTATTTT. Its protein product is CASSLRSSTDTQYF. The chain has TRBV11-3 and TRBJ2-3; the D is unclear. The ends were cut back, 5 bases at V and 0 bases at J, with 9 bases in the middle. The V gene's germline CDR1 is SGHNT and CDR2 YENEEA. This CDR3 region has 14 residues.

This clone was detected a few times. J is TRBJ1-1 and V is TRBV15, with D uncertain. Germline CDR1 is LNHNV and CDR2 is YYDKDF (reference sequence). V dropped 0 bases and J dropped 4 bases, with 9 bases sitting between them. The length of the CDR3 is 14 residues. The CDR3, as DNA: TGTGCCACCAGCAGAGATGTAATGGTCACTGAAGCTTTCTTT. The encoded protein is CATSRDVMVTEAFF.

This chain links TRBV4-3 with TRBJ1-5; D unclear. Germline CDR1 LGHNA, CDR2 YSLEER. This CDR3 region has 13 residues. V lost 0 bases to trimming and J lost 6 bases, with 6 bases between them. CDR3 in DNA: TGCGCCAGCAGCCAAGATCTTCGTCAGCCCCAGCATTTT. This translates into CASSQDLRQPQHF.

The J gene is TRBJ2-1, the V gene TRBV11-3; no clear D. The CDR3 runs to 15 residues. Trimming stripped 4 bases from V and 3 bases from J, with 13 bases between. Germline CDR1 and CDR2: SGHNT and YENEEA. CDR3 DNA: TGTGCCAGCAGCTCCCTTTCGAACAACTACAATGAGCAGTTCTTC. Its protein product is CASSSLSNNYNEQFF. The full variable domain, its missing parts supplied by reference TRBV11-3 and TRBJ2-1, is EAGVVQSPRYKIIEKKQPVAFWCNPISGHNTLYWYLQNLGQGPELLIRYENEEAVDDSQLPKDRFSAERLKGVDSTLKIQPAELGDSAVYLCASSSLSNNYNEQFFGPGTRLTVL.

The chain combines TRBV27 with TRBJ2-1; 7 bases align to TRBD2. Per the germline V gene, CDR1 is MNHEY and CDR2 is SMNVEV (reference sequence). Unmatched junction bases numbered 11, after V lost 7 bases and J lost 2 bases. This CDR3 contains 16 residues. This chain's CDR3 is CASKYREVGTYNEQFF. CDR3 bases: TGTGCCAGCAAATACCGGGAGGTTGGTACCTACAATGAGCAGTTCTTC.

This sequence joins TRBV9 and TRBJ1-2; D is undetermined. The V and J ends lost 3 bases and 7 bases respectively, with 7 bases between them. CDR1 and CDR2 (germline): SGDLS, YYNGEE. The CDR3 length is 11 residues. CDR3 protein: CASSAPGGYTF. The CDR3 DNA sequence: TGTGCCAGCAGCGCCCCGGGTGGCTACACCTTC.

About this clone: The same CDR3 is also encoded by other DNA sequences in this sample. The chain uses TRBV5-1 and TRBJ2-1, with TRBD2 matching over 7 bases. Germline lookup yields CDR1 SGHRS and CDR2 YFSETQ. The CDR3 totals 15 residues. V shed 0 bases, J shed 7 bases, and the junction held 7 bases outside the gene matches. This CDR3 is CASSLEGGRSNEQFF. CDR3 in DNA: TGCGCCAGCAGCTTGGAAGGCGGGAGAAGTAATGAGCAGTTCTTC.

In DNA, the CDR3 is TGTGCCTGGAGTGTAGTGCGATTAGGCTTTTATGGCTACACCTTC. This sequence encodes CAWSVVRLGFYGYTF. This chain joins TRBV30 and TRBJ1-2; D uncertain. The CDR3 is made up of 15 amino acids. The V gene lost 0 bases and the J gene lost 5 bases, with 16 bases spanning the gap. CDR1 and CDR2 (germline): GTSNPN, SVGIG (reference sequence).

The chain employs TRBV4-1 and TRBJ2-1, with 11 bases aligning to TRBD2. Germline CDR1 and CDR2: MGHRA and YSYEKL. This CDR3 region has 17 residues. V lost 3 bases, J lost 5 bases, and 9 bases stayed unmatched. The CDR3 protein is CASSHVPGTSGHNEQFF. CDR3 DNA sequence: TGCGCCAGCAGCCATGTCCCCGGGACTAGCGGCCACAATGAGCAGTTCTTC.

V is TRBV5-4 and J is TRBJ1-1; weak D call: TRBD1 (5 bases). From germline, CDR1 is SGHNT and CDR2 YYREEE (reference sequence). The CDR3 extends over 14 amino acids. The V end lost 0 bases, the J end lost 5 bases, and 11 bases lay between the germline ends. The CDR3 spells CASSLVSRQTEAFF. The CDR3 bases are TGTGCCAGCAGCTTGGTAAGCCGACAGACTGAAGCTTTCTTT.